The following is a T cell receptor beta chain sequence with its context. The specificity of this receptor is unknown. One base away there is no much larger clone; base qualities are not given. The CDR3 regions of human TCRbeta chains were subjected to immunosequencing. Turning to the authors' computational methods: TCRs in the repertoires were compared against a reference library of SARS-CoV-2-specific TCRs that had been generated with the MIRA antigen-specificity platform. Breadth was defined as the fraction of unique TCRs that were SARS-CoV-2-associated, and depth was defined as the fraction of total T cells that were SARS-CoV-2-associated. Each spike-specific TCR was assigned to its reactive spike region and to a CD4 or CD8 class using the MIRA data. Log10-transformed breadth and depth values were compared by one-way ANOVA with Sidak's multiple comparisons tests. TCRdb limited this immuneACCESS table to in-frame rearrangements with V and J called. A share of clones is missing; checked studies link under half to unresolved V genes, and the rest is unexplained. V, J and clone size were drawn from that table, and D and trimming were deduced from the DNA. The sample has about 150,000 clones on record, approximately 87% of them singletons. About a tenth of the sample rests with the top ten.

The sample belongs to a study of T cell responses to AZD1222 COVID-19 vaccine (TCRdb year 2021). For the study in its entirety: A total of approximately 250 trial participants underwent TCR sequencing, of whom 200 to 220 had received two doses of AZD1222 and some 25 had received two doses of the MenACWY control vaccine. Trial participants were enrolled into age subgroups of 18-55, 56-69 and 70-plus years, which contained approximately 150, 28 and 58 TCR-sequenced participants, respectively.

The time point label, as the study defines it: about 28 days (+/-7) after the second vaccine dose. AZD1222 recipients given second doses at about 4 weeks or at about 12 weeks were pooled, since spike-specific TCR depth and breadth were not found to differ between the two schedules. Samples from vaccinated people were obtained from the UK trials COV001 and COV002, which included a single-blind randomized controlled phase 2/3 trial of AZD1222 (ChAdOx1 nCoV-19) in healthy adults. Trial participant PBMC samples were collected at day 0 and day 28 after the second dose for TCRbeta chain sequencing. Trimming takes 4 bases from V and 0 bases from J, and the germline ends sit 8 bases apart. Per the germline V gene, SGDLS is the CDR1 and YYNGEE is the CDR2. The CDR3 numbers 13 residues from cysteine through phenylalanine. Of all the DNA, just the CDR3 is kept, 39 bases in frame from base 1. The paper as a whole reports these results and caveats: Nearly half of unique spike-specific TCRs reportedly recognized epitopes outside regions mutated in the B.1.351 and B.1.1.7 variants. The 56-69-year group was small, and its depth increase did not reach significance, likely because of low power. Participants were mostly white British and included more females than males, and it was suggested by the authors that clonal diversity may have been underestimated. Vaccine-associated CD4 TCRs spanned the whole spike protein, with dominant responses in regions 160-218 and 743-854. Conclusions about previously exposed vaccinees were limited because only six AZD1222 recipients were SARS-CoV-2 seropositive at baseline. No day 14 peak-response samples were available, so repertoires were characterized only after the peak T cell response. After two AZD1222 doses, both the breadth and the depth of spike-specific TCRs were significantly higher than at day 0 and than in MenACWY recipients.

The rearranged chain carries TRBV9 and TRBJ2-7; no D segment can be confidently identified. Sequencing was performed on peripheral blood, taken 28 days after the second AZD1222 dose. This clonotype was obtained from an adult who received the AZD1222 COVID-19 vaccine. The sequence in DNA is TGTGCCAGCAGCCCCGGCGGCTCCTACGAGCAGTACTTC. Translated, it gives CASSPGGSYEQYF.